A single sample is the source of the 9 T cell receptor beta chains below, sequenced in a study of shared clonotypes between healthy human individuals. Measured with immunoSEQ multiplex PCR; TCRdb has only the in-frame clones, and not every one. In the table there are 450,000 to 500,000 clones, more than 65% of which are singletons. Sequenced input: PBMCs. The receptors were sampled from a woman in her forties in good health. Some clones in this sample may be carry-over from other donors' samples.

This clone was counted many times. Additional DNA sequences in this sample encode the identical CDR3. The chain recombines TRBV5-6 with TRBJ1-4, with a tentative D call TRBD1 (6 bases). The CDR3 is 14 residues long. Trimming pared 4 bases from V and 8 bases from J, leaving 15 bases between. Per germline, CDR1 SGHDT and CDR2 YYEEEE. The CDR3 loop reads CASSPQGVGEKLFF. The CDR3 DNA is TGTGCCAGCAGCCCACAGGGAGTAGGGGAAAAACTGTTTTTT.

V usage is TRBV5-6 and J usage is TRBJ1-2, with 9 bases identical to TRBD1. V trimming: 2 bases; J trimming: 3 bases; junction bases outside the gene matches: 2. Per germline, CDR1 SGHDT and CDR2 YYEEEE. The CDR3 runs to 14 residues. The CDR3 reads CASSFGDRDYGYTF. The CDR3 DNA reads TGTGCCAGCAGCTTCGGGGACAGGGACTATGGCTACACCTTC.

This chain links TRBV19 with TRBJ2-6, with D uncertain. In germline, CDR1 is LNHDA, CDR2 SQIVND (reference sequence). V dropped 4 bases and J dropped 4 bases, with 11 bases sitting between them. This CDR3 is 15 amino acids long. CDR3 nucleotides: TGTGCCAGTAGTAGCACGTTAAAGGGGGCCAACGTCCTGACTTTC. Protein: CASSSTLKGANVLTF.

The V gene is TRBV6-5, the J gene TRBJ2-7, with TRBD1 matching 8 bases. Germline lookup yields CDR1 MNHEY and CDR2 SVGAGI. V lost 5 bases, J lost 0 bases, and 3 bases stayed unmatched. The CDR3 is made up of 14 amino acids. The CDR3 DNA sequence: TGTGCCAGCAGTCGGGACAGGAGCTCCTACGAGCAGTACTTC. Translating it yields CASSRDRSSYEQYF.

The genes are TRBV2 and TRBJ2-2, with D unresolved. V was shortened by 3 bases and J by 6 bases, with 11 bases between the two germline ends. This CDR3 spans 14 amino acids. Germline CDR1 and CDR2: SNHLY and FYNNEI. The CDR3 region has the DNA TGTGCCAGCAGTGAGGCCCGCTCCTCCGGGGAGCTGTTTTTT. Amino acid sequence: CASSEARSSGELFF.

This chain links TRBV4-1 with TRBJ1-5; 8 bases are a match to TRBD1. Germline trimming cut 0 bases from V and 5 bases from J; bases unmatched to any gene: 6. This CDR3 spans 16 amino acids. CDR1 is MGHRA and CDR2 is YSYEKL in the germline V gene. The CDR3 DNA reads TGCGCCAGCAGCCAAGACTGGACAGGGCGTTATCAGCCCCAGCATTTT. It codes for CASSQDWTGRYQPQHF.

Details on this clone: The conserved phenylalanine or tryptophan normally closing the CDR3 is absent here, so this likely arose from a read error. The chain is built from TRBV2 and TRBJ2-2; 10 bases are a match to TRBD1. Looked up from germline, CDR1 is SNHLY and CDR2 is FYNNEI. There are 16 residues in the CDR3. The CDR3 DNA reads TGTGCCAGCTCCGGGACAGGGGTCGGTCTCACCTGGGAGCTGTTTTCT. Its protein product is CASSGTGVGLTWELFS.

This clone occurred once. The chain combines TRBV15 with TRBJ2-7; 10 nucleotides agree with TRBD2. The V and J ends lost 0 bases and 6 bases, in that order; junction bases with no gene match: 8. The germline V gene encodes CDR1 LNHNV and CDR2 YYDKDF (reference sequence). The CDR3 is 16 amino acids. The DNA of the CDR3 is TGTGCCACCAGCAGAGATCAGGCTAGCGGGAGACGCGAGCAGTACTTC. It encodes CATSRDQASGRREQYF.

On this clone: A far more abundant clone sits one base away, making this likely a read error. The chain's CDR3 is CASSLKGLAGVNGQFF. The CDR3, as DNA: TGTGCCAGCAGCTTAAAGGGACTAGCGGGAGTCAATGGGCAGTTCTTC. The rearrangement uses TRBV11-3 and TRBJ2-1; 14 bases fit TRBD2. Germline V gene data show CDR1 as SGHNT and CDR2 as YENEEA. CDR3 length: 16 residues. Complete variable domain (other parts from reference TRBV11-3 and TRBJ2-1): EAGVVQSPRYKIIEKKQPVAFWCNPISGHNTLYWYLQNLGQGPELLIRYENEEAVDDSQLPKDRFSAERLKGVDSTLKIQPAELGDSAVYLCASSLKGLAGVNGQFFGPGTRLTVL.